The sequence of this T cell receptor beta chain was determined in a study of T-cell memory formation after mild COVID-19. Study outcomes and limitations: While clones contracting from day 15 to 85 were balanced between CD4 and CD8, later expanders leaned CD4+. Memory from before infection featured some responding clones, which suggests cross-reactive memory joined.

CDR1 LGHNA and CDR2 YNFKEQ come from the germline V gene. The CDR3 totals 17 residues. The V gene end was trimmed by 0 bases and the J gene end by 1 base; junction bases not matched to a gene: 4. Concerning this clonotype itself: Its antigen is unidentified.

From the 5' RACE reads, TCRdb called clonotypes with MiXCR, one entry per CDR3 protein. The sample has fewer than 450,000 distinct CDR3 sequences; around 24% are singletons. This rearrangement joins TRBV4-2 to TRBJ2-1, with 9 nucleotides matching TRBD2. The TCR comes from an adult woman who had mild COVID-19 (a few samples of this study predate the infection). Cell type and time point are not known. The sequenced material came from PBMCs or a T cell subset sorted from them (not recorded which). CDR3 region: CASSQDLSGRSYNEQFF. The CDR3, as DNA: TGTGCCAGCAGCCAAGATCTGAGCGGGAGGTCCTACAATGAGCAGTTCTTC.